The 26 T cell receptor beta chains below come from one sample, sequenced in a study of cytomegalovirus exposure and HLA in healthy donors (dated by TCRdb to about 2017). The method was the immunoSEQ multiplex PCR assay. For the multiplex PCR, a mixture combining 60 forward primers for TCR Vbeta segments and 13 reverse primers for TCR Jbeta segments was used. The source is immuneACCESS, and TCRdb retained only in-frame sequences with V and J called. Part of the clones is not carried over; for the studies checked, unresolved V genes explain less than half of this, and the remainder is unexplained. In all, the sample holds about 57,000 clones, and around four fifths of those were seen once. The ten largest clones represent 2.9% of the sample. The specimen sequenced was PBMCs. All receptors come from a woman in her thirties in good health and CMV-seronegative.

V gene TRBV10-3 combines with J gene TRBJ1-1; D is undetermined. CDR1 and CDR2 from the germline V gene are ENHRY and SYGVKD. Deletions cut 6 bases from V and 1 base from J, with 15 bases between. This CDR3 spans 15 amino acids. The CDR3 DNA is TGTGCCATCAGACCCGCCCGGGGAACGAACACTGAAGCTTTCTTT. Translating gives CAIRPARGTNTEAFF.

The V gene is TRBV5-1, the J gene TRBJ2-1, with D unclear. CDR3 length equals 13 residues. Germline CDR1 is SGHRS and CDR2 is YFSETQ. Trimming left V 1 base short and J 8 bases short, with 10 bases between. CDR3 region: CASSLNPQDEQFF. The CDR3 coding sequence is TGCGCCAGCAGCTTGAATCCTCAGGATGAGCAGTTCTTC.

This clone was detected a few times. The chain joins TRBV19 to TRBJ2-1, with 7 bases fitting TRBD1. J lost 3 bases, V lost 7 bases, and 12 bases had no gene match. The CDR3 has 16 amino acids. Germline assignment: CDR1 LNHDA and CDR2 SQIVND (reference sequence). As DNA, the CDR3 is TGTGCCAGTAAACCTAGCCGGCAGGGGGTCTACAATGAGCAGTTCTTC. Its protein is CASKPSRQGVYNEQFF.

The chain couples TRBV18 to TRBJ2-5, with 8 bases aligning to TRBD1. CDR1 is KGHSH, CDR2 LQKENI, per germline. V dropped 3 bases and J dropped 5; count of bases not matched to a gene: 8. There are 15 residues in the CDR3. The DNA of the CDR3 is TGTGCCAGCTCACCCCCTAGGACAGGGAGGGAGACCCAGTACTTC. Residues: CASSPPRTGRETQYF.

The chain recombines TRBV4-3 with TRBJ1-4, with D tentatively TRBD1 (5 bases). The V and J ends lost 0 bases and 7 bases respectively, with 15 bases between them. The CDR3 totals 16 residues. In germline, CDR1 is LGHNA, CDR2 YSLEER. CDR3 in amino acids: CASSQDPQGGSEKLFF. CDR3 nucleotide sequence: TGCGCCAGCAGCCAAGATCCCCAGGGTGGAAGTGAAAAACTGTTTTTT.

This clone appeared a few times. This chain links TRBV9 with TRBJ1-4; TRBD1 matches 7 bases. V was pared by 0 bases and J by 2 bases, with 4 bases of the junction left unmatched. This CDR3 has 16 amino acids. Germline lookup yields CDR1 SGDLS and CDR2 YYNGEE. The CDR3 protein is CASSVGTGATNEKLFF. CDR3 sequence (DNA): TGTGCCAGCAGCGTAGGAACAGGGGCTACTAATGAAAAACTGTTTTTT. Combining the CDR3 with reference TRBV9 and TRBJ1-4 gives the whole variable domain DSGVTQTPKHLITATGQRVTLRCSPRSGDLSVYWYQQSLDQGLQFLIQYYNGEERAKGNILERFSAQQFPDLHSELNLSSLELGDSALYFCASSVGTGATNEKLFFGSGTQLSVL.

This clone was detected a few times. The chain has TRBV18 and TRBJ2-2; 7 bases agree with TRBD2. The CDR3 has 16 amino acids. Per the germline V gene, CDR1 is KGHSH and CDR2 is LQKENI. V lost 1 base to trimming and J lost 3 bases; unmatched junction nucleotides: 5. This CDR3 is CASSPRQAGDTGELFF. The CDR3 region has the DNA TGTGCCAGCTCACCACGGCAGGCGGGAGACACCGGGGAGCTGTTTTTT.

V gene TRBV21-1 combines with J gene TRBJ2-7; the DNA was not compared with TRBD2, the D call given in the table. TRBV21-1 counts as a pseudogene. The CDR3 totals 14 residues. The chain's CDR3 is CASSNRDCGYEQYF. CDR3 DNA: TGTGCCAGCAGCAACCGGGACTGCGGCTACGAGCAGTACTTC.

In its sample, this clone was seen a few times. V usage is TRBV19 and J usage is TRBJ2-1; TRBD2 aligns across 15 bases. Germline-derived CDR1 and CDR2 are LNHDA and SQIVND (reference sequence). Trimming took 4 bases from V and 7 from J; bases not matched to a gene: 2. CDR3 length: 15 residues. The CDR3 bases are TGTGCCAGTAGTACCGGGACTAGCGGGGGGAATGAGCAGTTCTTC. Protein product: CASSTGTSGGNEQFF.

This clone was seen only a few times. V is TRBV5-1 and J is TRBJ1-5; 8 bases agree with TRBD1. The CDR3 runs 15 residues. The J segment lost 1 base and the V segment lost 6 bases, leaving 6 bases of the junction unmatched. The germline V gene has CDR1 SGHRS and CDR2 YFSETQ. The CDR3 region is CASTLTGDSNQPQHF. CDR3 sequence (DNA): TGCGCCAGCACCCTGACAGGGGACAGCAATCAGCCCCAGCATTTT.

The chain recombines TRBV6-6 with TRBJ2-3; TRBD2 is a possible D gene (6 bases). The CDR3 covers 14 residues. Germline-derived CDR1 and CDR2 are MNHNY and SVGAGI (reference sequence). V lost 6 bases to trimming and J lost 2 bases, with 12 bases between them. The CDR3 sequence is CASSWRDHTDTQYF. The CDR3 DNA reads as TGTGCCAGCAGCTGGAGGGACCACACAGATACGCAGTATTTT.

V and J are TRBV19 and TRBJ2-3; perhaps TRBD1 as D (5 bases). Germline V lookup: CDR1 LNHDA, CDR2 SQIVND (reference sequence). This CDR3 contains 15 residues. With 10 bases removed from V and 0 bases from J, the gap between germline ends came to 17 bases. The DNA for the CDR3 is TGTGCCACCACCGTGGCCAGGGCAAGCACAGATACGCAGTATTTT. This gives the protein CATTVARASTDTQYF.

This clone was seen only a few times. The chain carries TRBV4-1 and TRBJ2-7, with 7 bases matching TRBD1. The CDR3 sequence is 14 residues long. Germline CDR1 reads MGHRA; CDR2 reads YSYEKL. The trim removed 4 bases at V and 3 bases at J, leaving 6 bases unmatched. This CDR3 is CASSPRDRIYEQYF. CDR3 sequence (DNA): TGCGCCAGCAGCCCCAGGGACAGAATCTACGAGCAGTACTTC.

The rearrangement links TRBV19 to TRBJ2-2; D uncertain. The CDR3 extends over 14 amino acids. Trimming removed 3 bases at V and 0 bases at J, with 5 bases between. Germline loops: CDR1 LNHDA, CDR2 SQIVND (reference sequence). The chain's CDR3 is CASSINPNTGELFF. In DNA form, the CDR3 reads TGTGCCAGTAGTATTAATCCGAACACCGGGGAGCTGTTTTTT.

This clone appeared a single time. The V call is TRBV9, the J call TRBJ2-3; D gene uncertain. The germline V gene has CDR1 SGDLS and CDR2 YYNGEE. The CDR3 contains 13 residues. V was shortened by 0 bases and J by 2 bases, with 4 bases between the two germline ends. The CDR3 reads CASSVDNTDTQYF. DNA of the CDR3: TGTGCCAGCAGCGTAGACAACACAGATACGCAGTATTTT.

V gene TRBV30 combines with J gene TRBJ1-2; 7 bases agree with TRBD1. The CDR3 has 15 amino acids. Looked up from germline, CDR1 is GTSNPN and CDR2 is SVGIG (reference sequence). V gave up 0 bases and J gave up 2 bases; unmatched junction bases: 6. The CDR3 DNA sequence: TGTGCCTGGAGTGTACGTCAGACAGGGAACTATGGCTACACCTTC. As protein: CAWSVRQTGNYGYTF.

The J gene is TRBJ2-7, the V gene TRBV7-2, with TRBD1 matching over 7 bases. The V gene end was trimmed by 5 bases and the J gene end by 5 bases; junction bases not matched to a gene: 9. The CDR3 length is 14 residues. CDR1 is SGHTA and CDR2 is FQGNSA in the germline V gene. CDR3 sequence: CASSPGTASDEQYF. CDR3 nucleotides: TGTGCCAGCAGCCCGGGGACAGCGAGCGACGAGCAGTACTTC.

This rearrangement joins TRBV19 to TRBJ1-4; 11 bases map to TRBD1. J was trimmed by 7 bases and V by 10 bases; bases with no gene match: 11. Germline V CDR1 and CDR2: LNHDA, SQIVND (reference sequence). There are 15 residues in the CDR3. This chain's CDR3 is CATADRGQRGEKLFF. The CDR3 DNA reads as TGTGCCACCGCGGACAGGGGGCAGAGGGGTGAAAAACTGTTTTTT.

This clone was seen a handful of times. The rearrangement joins TRBV10-3 to TRBJ2-6, with 10 positions matching TRBD1. With 7 bases clipped from V and 3 bases from J, the junction kept 6 bases outside the gene matches. This CDR3 has 16 residues. Per the germline V gene, CDR1 is ENHRY and CDR2 is SYGVKD. CDR3 bases: TGTGCCATCACACAGACAGGGGGCATTGGGGCCAACGTCCTGACTTTC. Translating gives CAITQTGGIGANVLTF.

The J gene is TRBJ1-1, the V gene TRBV4-1, with D maybe TRBD1 (6 bases). In germline, CDR1 is MGHRA, CDR2 YSYEKL. This CDR3 region has 14 residues. V lost 5 bases, J lost 2 bases, and 12 bases lay in between. The CDR3 nucleotides are TGCGCCAGCAGCTCGCGGACAGCCAACACTGAAGCTTTCTTT. Translated, it gives CASSSRTANTEAFF.

This chain connects TRBV7-2 to TRBJ2-5, with no clear D. Trimming stripped 4 bases from V and 5 bases from J, with 14 bases between. Germline CDR1 and CDR2: SGHTA and FQGNSA. The CDR3 is 14 amino acids. CDR3 nucleotides: TGTGCCAGCAGCTCTCATGCACCCCAGGAGACCCAGTACTTC. Amino acid sequence: CASSSHAPQETQYF.

The chain joins TRBV2 to TRBJ1-2; TRBD1 might be the D (5 bases). Germline V gene data show CDR1 as SNHLY and CDR2 as FYNNEI. The CDR3 contains 13 residues. V was clipped by 7 bases and J by 8 bases, with 17 bases between them. The CDR3 loop reads CASTVQARGGYTF. For the CDR3, the DNA is TGTGCCAGCACCGTACAGGCCCGGGGGGGCTACACCTTC. The variable domain in full, with the rest retrieved from reference TRBV2 and TRBJ1-2, is EPEVTQTPSHQVTQMGQEVILRCVPISNHLYFYWYRQILGQKVEFLVSFYNNEISEKSEIFDDQFSVERPDGSNFTLKIRSTKLEDSAMYFCASTVQARGGYTFGSGTRLTVV.

This sequence joins TRBV10-3 and TRBJ2-7, with TRBD2 matching 8 bases. Germline V gene data show CDR1 as ENHRY and CDR2 as SYGVKD. The V segment lost 10 bases and the J segment 3 bases; nucleotides outside the gene matches: 2. The CDR3 is 11 amino acids. The CDR3 spells CATGTSYEQYV. CDR3 sequence (DNA): TGTGCCACCGGGACTAGCTACGAGCAGTACGTC.

V and J are TRBV19 and TRBJ1-4, with 7 bases that match TRBD1. The J segment lost 6 bases and the V segment lost 6 bases, leaving 13 bases of the junction unmatched. CDR1 is LNHDA, CDR2 SQIVND, per germline (reference sequence). The CDR3 has 16 amino acids. In DNA form, the CDR3 reads TGTGCCAGTAGGACCCTCGAGGGGGCATTTGATGAAAAACTGTTTTTT. It yields the protein CASRTLEGAFDEKLFF.

This rearrangement joins TRBV7-9 to TRBJ1-6, with D possibly being TRBD1 (6 bases). V was cut by 1 base and J by 7 bases, with 11 bases left in between. Germline CDR1 and CDR2: SEHNR and FQNEAQ (reference sequence). The CDR3 sequence is 15 residues long. The DNA of the CDR3 is TGTGCCAGCAGCTTAGTGGGGGACACAAATTCACCCCTCCACTTT. Protein sequence: CASSLVGDTNSPLHF.

This clone showed up just once. J is TRBJ1-1 and V is TRBV6-1; possible D gene TRBD1, 6 bases. The germline gives CDR1 MNHNS, CDR2 SASEGT. V lost 5 bases and J 4 bases, leaving 17 bases between the germline ends. The CDR3 has 15 residues. The DNA of the CDR3 is TGTGCCAGCAGTAAATTCGGACAGAAGGGCACTGAAGCTTTCTTT. Its protein is CASSKFGQKGTEAFF.